The subject of this entry is one T cell receptor beta chain. Which antigen it targets is not known. No per-base quality is available; no much larger clone lies one base away. The germline V gene supplies CDR1 MNHEY and CDR2 SVGAGI. The CDR3 sequence holds 14 residues, the cysteine and phenylalanine included. The read is trimmed to its CDR3 DNA, 42 bases read in frame from base 1. V is clipped by 7 bases and J by 3 bases, and the sequence between their germline boundaries is 13 bases long. These data originate in a study of blood T cell repertoires in COVID-19 (dated by TCRdb to 2019 to 2021). As for the study more broadly: Samples covering the acute and convalescent phases of COVID-19 were provided by collaborators in the United States, Italy and Spain. The samples were drawn from the first 160 participants of the ongoing ImmuneRACE study and from 1,254 subjects provided by 6 global collaborators. A de-identified subject ID, COVID-19 status, age in years and sex were almost always included in the sample metadata. The prospective study material was composed of cDNA or gDNA derived from T cells, B-cell-depleted T cells, or PBMCs. The repertoires were made available in a free public database intended to serve as a resource for research on the immune response to SARS-CoV-2. The dataset comprised deeply sampled blood TCRbeta repertoires from subjects exposed to, actively infected with, or recovered from COVID-19. HLA class I and class II types, where available, came from metadata supplied by the sample provider rather than from assay-based typing. General conclusions and limits of the study: How much clinical and demographic metadata was included differed by source and by participant, and the metadata was provided uncurated.

TCRbeta CDR3 regions were amplified from genomic DNA using the immunoSEQ Assay, a bias-controlled multiplex PCR. For the original study's pipeline: The number of nucleated cells in each sample was estimated from the amplification of reference gene primers within the assay. To quantify the absolute abundance of each unique TCRbeta CDR3 rearrangement, sequence reads were collapsed and filtered. For each sample, productive Simpson clonality was calculated by taking the square root of Simpson's diversity index across productive rearrangements. As stored in TCRdb, this immuneACCESS dataset retains in-frame rearrangements with V and J assigned. A fraction of the clones does not appear; measured against another copy, unresolved V genes explain less than half of the discrepancy, and the remainder lacks a known reason. From that table come the V and J calls and clone size; the DNA was used to work out D and trimming. This sample holds about 69,000 clones; under 85% were observed only once. Approximately 16% of the sample belongs to the ten largest clones.

Whole blood was collected in K2EDTA tubes by collaborating institutions according to the institutions' own protocols. For TCRbeta analysis, collaborators shipped samples in one of three forms: frozen whole blood, isolated PBMCs, or DNA extracted from either of those sample types. Input material: peripheral blood. This sequence uses TRBV6-5 and TRBJ1-3; TRBD1 is a possible D gene, resting on 6 matching bases. The receptor's source is a man aged 55 to 70 with acute or convalescent COVID-19. CDR3 reads: CASKMDSGGNTIYF. In nucleotides, the sequence is TGTGCCAGCAAGATGGACAGCGGTGGAAACACCATATATTTT.